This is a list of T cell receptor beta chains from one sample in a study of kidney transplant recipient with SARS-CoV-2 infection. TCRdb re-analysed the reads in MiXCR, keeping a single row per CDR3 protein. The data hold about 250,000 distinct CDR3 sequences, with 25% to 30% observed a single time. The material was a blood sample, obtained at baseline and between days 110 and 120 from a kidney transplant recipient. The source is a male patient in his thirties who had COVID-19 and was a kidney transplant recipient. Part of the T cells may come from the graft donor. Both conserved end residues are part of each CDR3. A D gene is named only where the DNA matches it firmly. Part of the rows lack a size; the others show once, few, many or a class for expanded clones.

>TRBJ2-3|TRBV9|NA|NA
TGTGCCGGCACCGCCAGCGGAACTAGCACAGATACGCAGTATTTT
CAGTASGTSTDTQYF
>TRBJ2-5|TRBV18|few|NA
TGTGCCAGCTCACCACCTTCAGTACCAGGGGAGACCCAGTACTTC
CASSPPSVPGETQYF
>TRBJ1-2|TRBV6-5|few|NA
TGTGCCAGCAGTTGTGGGTGGGAATGTAGAAAGACCTATGGCTACACCTTC
CASSCGWECRKTYGYTF
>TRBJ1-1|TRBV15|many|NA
TGTGCCACCACCCAGAGGGTGAACACTGAAGCTTTCTTT
CATTQRVNTEAFF
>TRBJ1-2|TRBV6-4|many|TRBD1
TGTGCCAGCAGGACAGGGGCTGGAGGCTACACCTTC
CASRTGAGGYTF
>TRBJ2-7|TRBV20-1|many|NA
TGCAGTGGAAAAGAAGGACACCAAGCCCCGTACGAGCAGTACTTC
CSGKEGHQAPYEQYF
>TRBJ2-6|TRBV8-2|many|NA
TGTGGCAACTCGAGCAGGATAACACAAAGTCGGGCCAACGTCCTGACTTTC
CGNSSRITQSRANVLTF
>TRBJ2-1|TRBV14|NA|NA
TGTGCCAGCAGCTCCCTCTCGGGAGTAAGCTCCTGCAATGAGCAGTTCTTC
CASSSLSGVSSCNEQFF
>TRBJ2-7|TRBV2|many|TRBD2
TGTGCCAGCAGTACGGGACTAGAAGGATACGAGCAGTACTTC
CASSTGLEGYEQYF
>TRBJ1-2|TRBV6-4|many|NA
TGTGCCAGCAGTTCGAATATCTCACACGGAAAGACCTATGGCTACACCTTC
CASSSNISHGKTYGYTF
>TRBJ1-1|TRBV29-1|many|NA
TGCAGCGTCTACAGCGTCATGAACACTGAAGCTTTCTTT
CSVYSVMNTEAFF
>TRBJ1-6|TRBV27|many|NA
TGTGCCAGCAGTTTATTGGCCGGGGGAAAATCACCCCTCCACTTT
CASSLLAGGKSPLHF
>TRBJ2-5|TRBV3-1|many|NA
TGTGCCAGCAGCCCGAGCCCCCGGACCGAGACCCAGTACTTC
CASSPSPRTETQYF
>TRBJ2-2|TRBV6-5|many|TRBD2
TGTGCCAGCAGTTACCAGACTAGCGGAAACACCGGGGAGCTGTTTTTT
CASSYQTSGNTGELFF
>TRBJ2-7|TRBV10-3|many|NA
TGTGCCATCAGTGAGGCACTCAGGAACGAGCAGTACTTC
CAISEALRNEQYF
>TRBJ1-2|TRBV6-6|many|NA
TGTGCCAGCAGTGATGGATCAGGTGGGAGAAAGACCTATGGCTACACCTTC
CASSDGSGGRKTYGYTF
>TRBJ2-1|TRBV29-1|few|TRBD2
TGCAGCGTTTCCGGGACTAGCGGGAGCGATGAGCAGTTCTTC
CSVSGTSGSDEQFF
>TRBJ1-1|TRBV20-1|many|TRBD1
TGCAGTGCTAGACAGGGGGGAAGGGGCACTGAAGCTTTCTTT
CSARQGGRGTEAFF
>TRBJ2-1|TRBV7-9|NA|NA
TGTGCCGGACGGGGTTCCGGGAGTGATGAGCAGTTCTTC
CAGRGSGSDEQFF
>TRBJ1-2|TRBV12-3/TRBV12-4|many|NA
TGTGCCAGCAGTAGAACTAGCAGCTTCCGAAAGACCTATGGCTACACCTTC
CASSRTSSFRKTYGYTF
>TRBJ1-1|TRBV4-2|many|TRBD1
TGTGCCAGCAGCCAAGGACAGGGGGTCGTGAACACTGAAGCTTTCTTT
CASSQGQGVVNTEAFF
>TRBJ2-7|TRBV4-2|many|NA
TGTGCCAGCAGCCAAAGCAAGGGCTACGAGCAGTACTTC
CASSQSKGYEQYF
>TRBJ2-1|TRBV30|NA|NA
TGTGCCTGGAGTGTCGGAGACAATGAGCAGTTCTTC
CAWSVGDNEQFF
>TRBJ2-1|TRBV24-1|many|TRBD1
TGTGCCACCAGTAAATTGGACAGGGGTAATGAGCAGTTCTTC
CATSKLDRGNEQFF
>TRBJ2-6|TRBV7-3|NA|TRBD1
TGTGCCAGCAGTAGCGGACAGGGGGTAACTGGGGCCAACGTCCTGACTTTC
CASSSGQGVTGANVLTF
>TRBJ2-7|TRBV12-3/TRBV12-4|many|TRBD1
TGTGCCAGCAGTGCCGGGACAGGGTATGACGAGCAGTACTTC
CASSAGTGYDEQYF
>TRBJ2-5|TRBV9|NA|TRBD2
TGTGCCAGCACACGACTAGCGGGAGATCAAGAGACCCAGTACTTC
CASTRLAGDQETQYF
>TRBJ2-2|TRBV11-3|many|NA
TGTGCCAGCAGCTTCAGCACCGGGGAGCTGTTTTTT
CASSFSTGELFF
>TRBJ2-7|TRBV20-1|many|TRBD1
TGCAGTGCTCACCTGACAGGGGGCGGCTACGAGCAGTACTTC
CSAHLTGGGYEQYF
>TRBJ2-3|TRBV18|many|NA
TGTGCCAGCTCACCGTCCATGGCAGGGGCGACAGATACGCAGTATTTT
CASSPSMAGATDTQYF